The 27 T cell receptor beta chains given below trace back to one sample, sequenced in a study of tumor-infiltrating lymphocytes in primary liver carcinoma. The investigators made TCR beta cDNA from about 0.45 ug total RNA, using a constant-region primer. Slightly modified ARM-PCR with three nested multiplex PCR rounds yielded TCR beta libraries. With TRBV1-TRBV30 forward primers and a C-beta reverse primer, the first two PCR rounds were run for around 10 cycles each. TCRdb re-derived calls from the multiplex PCR reads in MiXCR, one entry per CDR3 protein. Altogether around 330,000 distinct CDR3 sequences are present, 50% to 70% being singletons, with the ten largest covering roughly 8.9%. Unsorted whole blood supplied the blood RNA, and germline DNA was isolated too. Sequenced: peripheral blood. All receptors derive from a man between 35 and 55 years old with primary liver carcinoma and hepatitis B virus infection.

The rearrangement joins TRBV10-3 to TRBJ2-7; a possible D gene is TRBD2 (6 bases). In germline, CDR1 is ENHRY, CDR2 SYGVKD. The CDR3 runs 15 residues. The V gene lost 3 bases and the J gene lost 9 bases, with 21 bases spanning the gap. The CDR3 bases are TGTGCCATCAGTGACTCCGGGACTGGGGCGGGCGGGCAGTACTTC. Translation gives CAISDSGTGAGGQYF.

Worth noting for this clonotype: One end of the junction fails to match germline, which may point to a read error. V gene TRBV7-9 combines with J gene TRBJ2-2, with TRBD2 as a possible D gene (5 bases). Per germline, CDR1 SEHNR and CDR2 FQNEAQ (reference sequence). The CDR3 is made up of 16 amino acids. The CDR3 region has the DNA TGTGCCAGCAGCTTATTTCGCCAGGCAGACACCGGGGAGCGGTTTTTT. Translation gives CASSLFRQADTGERFF.

Points on this clonotype: Given a much more abundant clone one base away, this may be a read error. The chain is built from TRBV12-3 or TRBV12-4 and TRBJ2-5; D is uncertain. This CDR3 is 19 amino acids long. The CDR3 loop reads CASGFWDGSFGMYQETQYF. The CDR3 region has the DNA TGTGCCAGCGGTTTTTGGGATGGGTCCTTTGGGATGTACCAAGAGACCCAGTACTTC.

Concerning this clonotype: This may arise from a read error, as a much more abundant clone is one base away. This chain joins TRBV11-2 and TRBJ2-3; 9 nucleotides agree with TRBD2. Germline CDR1 reads SGHAT; CDR2 reads FQNNGV. The CDR3 covers 16 residues. The ends lost 5 bases at V and 11 bases at J; junction bases unmatched: 17. The CDR3 loop reads CASSTGTSPGGVGQYF. In DNA, the CDR3 is TGTGCCAGCAGCACAGGGACTAGCCCCGGTGGGGTTGGGCAGTATTTT.

This chain connects TRBV5-4 to TRBJ2-7, with D perhaps TRBD1 (5 bases). The germline CDR1 and CDR2 sequences are SGHNT and YYREEE (reference sequence). Trimming took off 3 bases at V and 6 bases at J, with 13 bases between the two ends. The CDR3 is made up of 13 amino acids. CDR3 protein: CASSSPRDFEQYF. The DNA for the CDR3 is TGTGCCAGCAGCTCACCCAGGGATTTCGAGCAGTACTTC.

On this clonotype itself: Relative to the germline gene, one junction end is altered; a read error may explain this. The chain employs TRBV14 and TRBJ2-2; TRBD1 is a possible D gene (6 bases). This CDR3 spans 15 amino acids. Germline V lookup: CDR1 SGHDN, CDR2 FVKESK. The CDR3 DNA is TGTGCCAACAGCCAAGGACAGCGATACACCAGGGAGCTGTTTTTT. The encoded protein is CANSQGQRYTRELFF.

To note about this clonotype: A much larger clone is a single base away; this may be a read error. The gene calls are TRBV5-4 and TRBJ2-5, with a possible D match to TRBD2 (6 bases). Per the germline V gene, CDR1 is SGHNT and CDR2 is YYREEE (reference sequence). The CDR3 extends over 14 amino acids. V lost 6 bases and J lost 2, with 14 bases in between. This chain's CDR3 is CASIAGTQQETQYF. The CDR3 DNA reads TGTGCCAGCATCGCCGGGACTCAACAAGAGACCCAGTACTTC.

A single count supports this clonotype. Since a much larger clone is just one base distant, this may be a read error. CDR3 sequence: CSVSGSSGRGYNEQFF. CDR3 sequence (DNA): TGCAGCGTTTCCGGGAGTAGCGGTAGAGGCTACAATGAGCAGTTCTTC. The chain recombines TRBV29-1 with TRBJ2-1; D is perhaps TRBD2 (6 bases). The CDR3 runs 16 residues. Germline CDR1 and CDR2: SQVTM and ANQGSEA. Trimming left V 5 bases short and J 3 bases short, with 20 bases between.

This CDR3 reads CASSRAINQPQHF. The CDR3 DNA follows: TGTGCCAGCAGTCGGGCTATCAATCAGCCCCAGCATTTT. The rearrangement joins TRBV6-2 or TRBV6-3 to TRBJ1-5; no reliable D call. The length of the CDR3 is 13 residues. Per germline, CDR1 MNHEY and CDR2 SVGEGT. The V end was cut by 5 bases, the J end by 3 bases, with 8 bases between.

In regard to this clonotype: At one of its ends the junction is not consistent with the germline gene, which may arise from a read error. The chain carries TRBV6-2 or TRBV6-3 and TRBJ2-3; 9 bases agree with TRBD1. Germline CDR1 reads MNHEY; CDR2 reads SVGEGT. The CDR3 runs 15 residues. Here the CDR3 reads CTSSSGTGLPDTQYF. CDR3 DNA sequence: TGTACCAGCAGTTCCGGGACAGGGCTCCCAGATACGCAGTATTTT.

This clonotype was counted ten times or more. The chain couples TRBV29-1 to TRBJ1-3, with TRBD1 identical over 7 bases. After removal of 3 bases from V and 1 base from J, the junction contained 3 bases not matched to a gene. This CDR3 is 14 amino acids long. Germline CDR1 and CDR2: SQVTM and ANQGSEA. CDR3 coding DNA: TGCAGCGTTGAGACAGGGATGTCTGGAAACACCATATATTTT. Its protein is CSVETGMSGNTIYF.

Details on this clonotype: The final CDR3 position lacks the conserved phenylalanine or tryptophan, pointing to a likely read error. The rearrangement joins TRBV11-2 to TRBJ1-1; no reliable D call. The CDR3 length is 13 residues. Looked up from germline, CDR1 is SGHAT and CDR2 is FQNNGV. Trimming left V 3 bases short and J 1 base short, with 6 bases between. The CDR3 DNA is TGTGCCAGCAGCTTCGACAAGAACACTGAAGCTTTCTCT. This encodes CASSFDKNTEAFS.

A remark on this clonotype: A junction end diverges from the germline sequence, so it may reflect a read error. The genes are TRBV11-2 and TRBJ1-1; the D gene is possibly TRBD1 (5 bases). Germline CDR1 is SGHAT and CDR2 is FQNNGV. The CDR3 contains 13 residues. The CDR3 region is CASSLEGNTEASF. The DNA of the CDR3 is TGTGCCAGCAGCTTGGAGGGGAACACTGAAGCTTCCTTT.

Worth noting for this clonotype: A much bigger clone sits one base away, suggesting this may be a read error. The V and J genes are TRBV6-2 or TRBV6-3 and TRBJ2-5, with no clear D. The CDR3 length is 14 residues. Trimming removed 5 bases at V and 0 bases at J, with 10 bases between. The V gene's germline CDR1 is MNHEY and CDR2 SVGEGT. Here the CDR3 reads CASSGLWNQETQYF. The DNA of the CDR3 is TGTGCCAGCAGTGGTCTTTGGAACCAAGAGACCCAGTACTTC.

V usage is TRBV30 and J usage is TRBJ1-2; no definite D call. The CDR3 sequence is 14 residues long. CDR1 is GTSNPN, CDR2 SVGIG, per germline (reference sequence). Trimming shortened V by 3 bases and J by 3 bases, and 14 bases separated the two germline ends. CDR3: CAWRAPGSDYGYTF. The CDR3 nucleotides are TGTGCCTGGAGGGCCCCGGGTTCGGACTATGGCTACACCTTC. The full variable domain, completed using reference TRBV30 and TRBJ1-2, is SQTIHQWPATLVQPVGSPLSLECTVEGTSNPNLYWYRQAAGRGLQLLFYSVGIGQISSEVPQNLSASRPQDRQFILSSKKLLLSDSGFYLCAWRAPGSDYGYTFGSGTRLTVV.

Regarding this clonotype: A much larger clonotype is one base distant, so this may be a read error. The chain joins TRBV29-1 to TRBJ2-7, with D possibly being TRBD1 (6 bases). CDR3 size: 11 residues. In germline, CDR1 is SQVTM, CDR2 ANQGSEA. CDR3 in amino acids: CSVADSYGQYF. The CDR3 coding sequence is TGCAGCGTGGCGGACAGTTACGGGCAGTACTTC.

With regard to this clonotype: A much larger clone differs from this one at a single base, so this may be a read error. A read error is likely, as this CDR3 ends without the conserved phenylalanine or tryptophan. This chain uses TRBV4-1 with TRBJ2-5, with D possibly being TRBD2 (6 bases). The CDR3 covers 14 residues. Per germline, CDR1 MGHRA and CDR2 YSYEKL. V lost 0 bases, J lost 8 bases, and 13 bases lay in between. CDR3 residues: CASSQDRSGPTQYL. Written as DNA, the CDR3 is TGCGCCAGCAGCCAAGATAGGAGCGGGCCTACCCAGTACTTA.

This clonotype was counted a few times. A much larger clone lies one base from this, so it may be a read error. This likely comes from a read error, as the CDR3 has no conserved phenylalanine or tryptophan at its end. This chain uses TRBV12-3 or TRBV12-4 with TRBJ2-7; D possibly corresponds to TRBD1 (6 bases). The CDR3 loop spans 12 amino acids. Trimming pared 5 bases from V and 9 bases from J, leaving 14 bases between. CDR3 coding DNA: TGTGCCAGCAGTCCGGGGACAACAGTGCAGTACCTC. It yields the protein CASSPGTTVQYL.

On this clonotype: This CDR3 fails to terminate in the conserved phenylalanine or tryptophan, so it likely reflects a read error. J is TRBJ1-5 and V is TRBV6-2 or TRBV6-3; 7 bases line up with TRBD1. CDR1 and CDR2 (germline): MNHEY, SVGEGT. This CDR3 region has 16 residues. CDR3 DNA sequence: TGTGCCAGCAGTCCCCACAGGGGTCTGTGGGATCAGCTCCAGCATATT. It yields the protein CASSPHRGLWDQLQHI.

Note on this clonotype: A much larger clone lies one base from this, so it may be a read error. The chain is built from TRBV14 and TRBJ2-1, with a weak D call TRBD2 (6 bases). CDR3 length: 13 amino acids. Germline assignment: CDR1 SGHDN and CDR2 FVKESK. The CDR3 DNA is TGTACCAGCAGCCAAGACCGGCGGGGAGAGCAGTTCTTC. As protein: CTSSQDRRGEQFF. The full variable domain, in which reference TRBV14 and TRBJ2-1 provide the parts outside the CDR3, is EAGVTQFPSHSVIEKGQTVTLRCDPISGHDNLYWYRRVMGKEIKFLLHFVKESKQDESGMPNNRFLAERTGGTYSTLKVQPAELEDSGVYFCTSSQDRRGEQFFGPGTRLTVL.

V and J are TRBV11-2 and TRBJ1-1; D uncertain. Looked up from germline, CDR1 is SGHAT and CDR2 is FQNNGV. The V and J ends lost 5 bases and 0 bases respectively, with 4 bases between them. This CDR3 contains 12 residues. The CDR3 nucleotides read TGTGCCAGCAGCCGATTGAACACTGAAGCTTTCTTT. Amino acid sequence: CASSRLNTEAFF. Complete variable domain (other parts from reference TRBV11-2 and TRBJ1-1): EAGVAQSPRYKIIEKRQSVAFWCNPISGHATLYWYQQILGQGPKLLIQFQNNGVVDDSQLPKDRFSAERLKGVDSTLKIQPAKLEDSAVYLCASSRLNTEAFFGQGTRLTVV.

The rearrangement uses TRBV18 and TRBJ2-7; 8 positions match TRBD2. CDR3 size: 14 residues. Germline-derived CDR1 and CDR2 are KGHSH and LQKENI. Germline trimming cut 6 bases from V and 0 bases from J; bases unmatched to any gene: 4. CDR3 bases: TGTGCCAGCTCCCAAGCGGGAGACTCCTACGAGCAGTACTTC. Its translation is CASSQAGDSYEQYF.

This chain links TRBV5-1 with TRBJ2-5; 9 positions agree with TRBD1. This CDR3 region has 12 residues. CDR1 is SGHRS, CDR2 YFSETQ, per germline. With V trimmed by 2 bases and J by 8 bases, 1 base remained unmatched. In DNA form, the CDR3 reads TGCGCCAGCAGCTTACAGGGGGCTACCCAGTACTTC. This sequence encodes CASSLQGATQYF.

With regard to this clonotype: Because it lacks the conserved phenylalanine or tryptophan at the end, this CDR3 is likely a read error. The chain is built from TRBV11-1 and TRBJ2-7, with D possibly matching TRBD2 (6 bases). Trimming removed 4 bases at V and 10 bases at J, with 14 bases between. The germline V gene encodes CDR1 SGHAT and CDR2 FQDESV (reference sequence). The CDR3 has 12 amino acids. The CDR3 DNA reads TGTGCCAGCAGCTCCGGGAGAGGGAATCAGTACCTC. This translates into CASSSGRGNQYL.

Comments on this clonotype: A read error may account for a junction end that differs from germline. V and J are TRBV11-2 and TRBJ2-6; perhaps TRBD1 as D (6 bases). The length of the CDR3 is 17 residues. Germline V lookup: CDR1 SGHAT, CDR2 FQNNGV. The CDR3 is CTSSSTRGGTEANVLTF. The CDR3 coding sequence is TGTACCAGCAGCTCGACGAGAGGGGGAACTGAGGCCAACGTCTTGACTTTC. Complete variable domain (other parts from reference TRBV11-2 and TRBJ2-6): EAGVAQSPRYKIIEKRQSVAFWCNPISGHATLYWYQQILGQGPKLLIQFQNNGVVDDSQLPKDRFSAERLKGVDSTLKIQPAKLEDSAVYLCTSSSTRGGTEANVLTFGAGSRLTVL.

This clonotype has at least ten counts. The rearrangement links TRBV12-3 or TRBV12-4 to TRBJ1-4; possible D gene TRBD1, 5 bases. There are 11 residues in the CDR3. V lost 9 bases to trimming and J lost 10 bases, with 12 bases between them. CDR3 sequence: CASGTLRKLFF. The CDR3 region has the DNA TGTGCCAGTGGGACCCTCAGAAAACTGTTTTTT.

In this sample, this clonotype turned up a few times. This rearrangement joins TRBV7-9 to TRBJ1-4; 8 positions match TRBD1. The CDR3 is made up of 15 amino acids. J gave up 7 bases and V 7 bases, and 11 bases lay outside the gene matches. CDR1 SEHNR and CDR2 FQNEAQ come from the germline V gene (reference sequence). This CDR3 is CASTLQSGGGEKLFF. The CDR3 coding sequence is TGTGCCAGCACGTTACAATCAGGGGGCGGTGAAAAACTGTTTTTT.